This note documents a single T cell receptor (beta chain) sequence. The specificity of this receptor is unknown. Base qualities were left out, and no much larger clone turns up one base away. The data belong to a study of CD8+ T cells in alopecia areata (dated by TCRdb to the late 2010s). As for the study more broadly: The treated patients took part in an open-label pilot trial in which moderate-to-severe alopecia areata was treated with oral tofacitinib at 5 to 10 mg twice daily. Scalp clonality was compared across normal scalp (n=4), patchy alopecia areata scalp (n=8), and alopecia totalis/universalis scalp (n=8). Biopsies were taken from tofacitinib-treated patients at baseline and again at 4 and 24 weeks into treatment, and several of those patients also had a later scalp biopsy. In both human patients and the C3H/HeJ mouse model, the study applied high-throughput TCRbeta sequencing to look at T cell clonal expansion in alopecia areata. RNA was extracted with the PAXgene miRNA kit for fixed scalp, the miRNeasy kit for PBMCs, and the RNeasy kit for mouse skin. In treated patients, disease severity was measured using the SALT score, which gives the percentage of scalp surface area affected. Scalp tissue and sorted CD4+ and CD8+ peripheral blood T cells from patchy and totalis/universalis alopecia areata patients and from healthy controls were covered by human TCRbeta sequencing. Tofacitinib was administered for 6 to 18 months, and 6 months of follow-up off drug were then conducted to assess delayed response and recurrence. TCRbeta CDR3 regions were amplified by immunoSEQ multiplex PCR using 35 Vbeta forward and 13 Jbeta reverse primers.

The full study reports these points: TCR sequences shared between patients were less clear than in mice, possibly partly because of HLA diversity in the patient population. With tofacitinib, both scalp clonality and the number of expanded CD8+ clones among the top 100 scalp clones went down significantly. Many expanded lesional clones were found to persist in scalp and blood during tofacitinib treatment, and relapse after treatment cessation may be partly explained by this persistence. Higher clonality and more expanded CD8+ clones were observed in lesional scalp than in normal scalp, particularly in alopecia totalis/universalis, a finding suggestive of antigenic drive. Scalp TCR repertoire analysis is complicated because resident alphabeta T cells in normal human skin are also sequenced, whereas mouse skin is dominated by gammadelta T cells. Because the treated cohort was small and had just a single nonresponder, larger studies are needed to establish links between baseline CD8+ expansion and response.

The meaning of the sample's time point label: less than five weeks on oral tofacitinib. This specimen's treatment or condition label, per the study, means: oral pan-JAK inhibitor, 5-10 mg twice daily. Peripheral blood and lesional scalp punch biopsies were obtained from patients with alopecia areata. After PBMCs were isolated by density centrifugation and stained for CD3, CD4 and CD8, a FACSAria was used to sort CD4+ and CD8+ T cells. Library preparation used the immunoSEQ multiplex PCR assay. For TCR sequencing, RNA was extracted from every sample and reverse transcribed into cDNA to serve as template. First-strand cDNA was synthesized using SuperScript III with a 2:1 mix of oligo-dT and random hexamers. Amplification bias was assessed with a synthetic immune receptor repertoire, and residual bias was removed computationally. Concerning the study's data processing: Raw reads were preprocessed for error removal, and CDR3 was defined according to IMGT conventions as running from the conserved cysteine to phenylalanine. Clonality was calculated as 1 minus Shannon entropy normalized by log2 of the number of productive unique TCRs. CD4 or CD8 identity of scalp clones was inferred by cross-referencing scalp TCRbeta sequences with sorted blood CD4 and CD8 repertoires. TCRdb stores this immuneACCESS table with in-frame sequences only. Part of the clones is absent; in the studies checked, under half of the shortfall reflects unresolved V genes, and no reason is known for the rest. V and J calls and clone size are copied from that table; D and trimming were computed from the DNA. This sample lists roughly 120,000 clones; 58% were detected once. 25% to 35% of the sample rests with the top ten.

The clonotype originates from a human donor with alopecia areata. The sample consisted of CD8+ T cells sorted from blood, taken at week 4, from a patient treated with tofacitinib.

CDR3 sequence: CASSPLGLAGQETQYF. The DNA sequence is given as TGTGCCAGCAGCCCCCTAGGACTAGCGGGGCAAGAGACCCAGTACTTC. The chain uses TRBV27 and TRBJ2-5; TRBD2 lines up with 12 middle nucleotides. From cysteine to phenylalanine, the CDR3 is 16 amino acids long. The kept DNA is CDR3 alone, 48 bases in frame from the first base. The germline V gene encodes CDR1 MNHEY and CDR2 SMNVEV (reference sequence). Relative to germline, V is missing 6 bases and J is missing 2 bases, with 7 bases of the junction outside any gene match.